This T cell receptor beta chain was found in a study of cytomegalovirus exposure and HLA in healthy donors. Findings and limits, study-wide: An apparent linkage of common viral pathogens to several of the most significant clusters emerged in a later analysis. A later analysis showed HLA-associated TCR beta chains outstripping equally common others in clonal expansion.

Concerning this clone: Its specificity is unknown.

PCR employed 60 Vbeta and 13 Jbeta primers. Measured with immunoSEQ multiplex PCR; TCRdb has only the in-frame clones, and not every one. The sample records some 210,000 clones, approximately 82% being singletons. Sequencing was done on a sample of PBMCs. The clonotype comes from a male donor in good health and CMV-seronegative.

CDR3 amino acids: CASSSTETGTGHIGYTF. In DNA, the CDR3 is TGTGCCAGCAGCTCGACTGAGACCGGGACAGGGCATATTGGCTACACCTTC. This rearrangement joins TRBV7-9 to TRBJ1-2; TRBD1 matches at 9 bases. The CDR3 runs 17 residues. CDR1 is SEHNR and CDR2 is FQNEAQ in the germline V gene (reference sequence). Unmatched junction bases numbered 16, after V lost 4 bases and J lost 7 bases.